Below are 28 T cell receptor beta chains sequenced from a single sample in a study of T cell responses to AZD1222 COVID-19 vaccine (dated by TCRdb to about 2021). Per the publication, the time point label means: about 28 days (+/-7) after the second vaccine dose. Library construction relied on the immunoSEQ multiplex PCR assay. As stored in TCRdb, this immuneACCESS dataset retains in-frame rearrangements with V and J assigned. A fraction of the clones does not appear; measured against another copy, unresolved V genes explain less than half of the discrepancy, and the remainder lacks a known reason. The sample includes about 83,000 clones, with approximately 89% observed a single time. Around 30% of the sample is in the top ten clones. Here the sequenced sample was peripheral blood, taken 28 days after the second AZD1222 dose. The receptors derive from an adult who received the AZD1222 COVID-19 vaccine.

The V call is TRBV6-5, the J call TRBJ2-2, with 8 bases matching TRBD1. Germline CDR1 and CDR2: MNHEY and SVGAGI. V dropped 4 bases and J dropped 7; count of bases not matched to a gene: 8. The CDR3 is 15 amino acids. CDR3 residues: CASSFLTGDLGELFF. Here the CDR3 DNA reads TGTGCCAGCAGTTTCTTGACAGGGGATCTCGGGGAGCTGTTTTTT.

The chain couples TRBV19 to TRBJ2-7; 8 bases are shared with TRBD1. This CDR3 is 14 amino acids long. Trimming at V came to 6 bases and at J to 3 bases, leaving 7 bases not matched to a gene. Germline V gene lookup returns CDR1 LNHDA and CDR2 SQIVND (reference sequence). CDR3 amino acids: CASSIADRGYEQYF. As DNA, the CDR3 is TGTGCCAGTAGCATCGCCGACAGGGGCTACGAGCAGTACTTC.

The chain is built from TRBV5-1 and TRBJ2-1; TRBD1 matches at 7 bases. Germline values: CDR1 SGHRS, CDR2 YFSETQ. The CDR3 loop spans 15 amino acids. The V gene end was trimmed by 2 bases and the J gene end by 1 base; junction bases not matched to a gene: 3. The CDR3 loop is CASSFPGQSYNEQFF. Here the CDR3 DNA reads TGCGCCAGCAGCTTCCCGGGACAGTCCTACAATGAGCAGTTCTTC. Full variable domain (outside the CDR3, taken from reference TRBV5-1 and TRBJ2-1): KAGVTQTPRYLIKTRGQQVTLSCSPISGHRSVSWYQQTPGQGLQFLFEYFSETQRNKGNFPGRFSGRQFSNSRSEMNVSTLELGDSALYLCASSFPGQSYNEQFFGPGTRLTVL.

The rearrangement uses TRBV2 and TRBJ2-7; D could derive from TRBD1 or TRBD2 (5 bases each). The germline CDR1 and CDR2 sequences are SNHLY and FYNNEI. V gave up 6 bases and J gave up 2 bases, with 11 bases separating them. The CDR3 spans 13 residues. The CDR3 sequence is CASRGDGTYEQYF. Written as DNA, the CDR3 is TGTGCCAGCAGGGGGGACGGTACCTACGAGCAGTACTTC.

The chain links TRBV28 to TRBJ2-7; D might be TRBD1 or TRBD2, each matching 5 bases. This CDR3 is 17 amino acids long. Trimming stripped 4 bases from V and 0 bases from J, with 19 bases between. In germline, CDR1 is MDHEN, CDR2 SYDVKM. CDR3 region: CASSSSAGTPSSYEQYF. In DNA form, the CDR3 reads TGTGCCAGCAGTTCCAGTGCCGGGACGCCAAGCTCCTACGAGCAGTACTTC.

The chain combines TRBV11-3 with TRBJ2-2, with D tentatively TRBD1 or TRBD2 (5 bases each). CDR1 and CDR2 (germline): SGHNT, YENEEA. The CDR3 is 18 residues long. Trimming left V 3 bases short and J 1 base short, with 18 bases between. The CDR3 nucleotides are TGTGCCAGCAGCTTCGCCGTTCCGGGACGGAGGAACACCGGGGAGCTGTTTTTT. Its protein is CASSFAVPGRRNTGELFF.

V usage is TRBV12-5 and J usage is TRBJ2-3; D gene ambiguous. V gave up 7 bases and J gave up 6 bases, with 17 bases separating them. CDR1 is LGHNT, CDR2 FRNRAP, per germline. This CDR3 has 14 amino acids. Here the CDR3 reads CASAADLDWDTQYF. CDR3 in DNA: TGTGCTAGTGCCGCTGACTTAGATTGGGATACGCAGTATTTT.

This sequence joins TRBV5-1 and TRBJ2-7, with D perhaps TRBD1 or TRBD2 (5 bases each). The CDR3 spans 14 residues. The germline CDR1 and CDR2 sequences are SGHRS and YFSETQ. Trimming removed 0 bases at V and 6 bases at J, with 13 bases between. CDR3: CASSLEGTAAEQYF. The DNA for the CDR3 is TGCGCCAGCAGCTTGGAGGGGACCGCGGCCGAGCAGTACTTC.

CDR3 nucleotides: TGTGCCAGCAGTTTTCGCGGGACTACCTACGAGCAGTACTTC. This translates into CASSFRGTTYEQYF. J is TRBJ2-7 and V is TRBV25-1; 7 positions match TRBD2. V lost 5 bases to trimming and J lost 2 bases; unmatched junction nucleotides: 6. This CDR3 comprises 14 residues. In germline, CDR1 is MGHDK, CDR2 SYGVNS.

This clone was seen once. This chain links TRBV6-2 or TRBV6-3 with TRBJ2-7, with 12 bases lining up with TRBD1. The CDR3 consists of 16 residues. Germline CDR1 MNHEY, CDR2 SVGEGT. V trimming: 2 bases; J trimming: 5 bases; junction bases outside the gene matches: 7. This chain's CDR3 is CASSYVLGQGANEQYF. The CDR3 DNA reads TGTGCCAGCAGTTACGTTCTGGGACAGGGGGCGAACGAGCAGTACTTC.

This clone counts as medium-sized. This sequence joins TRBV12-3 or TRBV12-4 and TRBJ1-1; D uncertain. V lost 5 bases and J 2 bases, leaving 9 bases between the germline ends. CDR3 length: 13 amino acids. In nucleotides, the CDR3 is TGTGCCAGCAGTAATAGTGGAAACACTGAAGCTTTCTTT. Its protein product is CASSNSGNTEAFF.

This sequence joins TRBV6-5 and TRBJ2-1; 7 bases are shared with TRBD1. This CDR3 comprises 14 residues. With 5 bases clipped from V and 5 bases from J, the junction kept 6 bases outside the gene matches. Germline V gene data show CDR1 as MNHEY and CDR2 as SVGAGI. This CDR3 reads CASSLQGPHNEQFF. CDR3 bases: TGTGCCAGCAGTCTACAGGGGCCCCACAATGAGCAGTTCTTC.

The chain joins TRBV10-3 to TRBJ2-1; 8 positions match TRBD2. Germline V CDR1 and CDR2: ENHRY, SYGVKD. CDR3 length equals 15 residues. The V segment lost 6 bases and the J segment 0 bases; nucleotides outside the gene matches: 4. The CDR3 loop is CAISHRGGSYNEQFF. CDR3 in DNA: TGTGCCATCAGCCATCGGGGGGGCTCCTACAATGAGCAGTTCTTC.

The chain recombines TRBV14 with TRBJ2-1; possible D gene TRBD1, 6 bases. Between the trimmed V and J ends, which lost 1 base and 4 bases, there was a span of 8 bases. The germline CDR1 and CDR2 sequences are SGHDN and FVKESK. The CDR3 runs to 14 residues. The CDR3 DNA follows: TGTGCCAGCAGCCAAGGGGGGCTGTACAATGAGCAGTTCTTC. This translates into CASSQGGLYNEQFF.

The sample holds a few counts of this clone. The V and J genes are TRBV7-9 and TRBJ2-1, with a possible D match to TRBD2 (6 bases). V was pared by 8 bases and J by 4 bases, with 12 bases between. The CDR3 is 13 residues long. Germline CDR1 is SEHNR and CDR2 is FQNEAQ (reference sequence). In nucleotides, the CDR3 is TGTGCCAGCGGGCTAGCGTTGTACAATGAGCAGTTCTTC. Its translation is CASGLALYNEQFF.

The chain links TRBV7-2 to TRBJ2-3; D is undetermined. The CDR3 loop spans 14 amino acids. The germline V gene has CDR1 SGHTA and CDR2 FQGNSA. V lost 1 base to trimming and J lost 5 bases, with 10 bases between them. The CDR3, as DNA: TGTGCCAGCAGCTTAGGGCCCGGCGGAGATACGCAGTATTTT. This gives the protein CASSLGPGGDTQYF.

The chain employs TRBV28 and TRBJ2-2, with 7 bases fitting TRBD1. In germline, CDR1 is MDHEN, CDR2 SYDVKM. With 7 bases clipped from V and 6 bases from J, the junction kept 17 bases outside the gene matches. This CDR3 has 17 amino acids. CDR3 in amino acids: CASTIRAWTGSPGELFF. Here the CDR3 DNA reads TGTGCCAGCACCATTAGAGCGTGGACAGGCTCTCCCGGGGAGCTGTTTTTT.

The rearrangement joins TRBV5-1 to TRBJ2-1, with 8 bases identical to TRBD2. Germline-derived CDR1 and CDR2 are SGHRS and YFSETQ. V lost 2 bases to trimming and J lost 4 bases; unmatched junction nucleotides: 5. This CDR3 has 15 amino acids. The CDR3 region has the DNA TGCGCCAGCAGCTTAGCAGCGGGAGAGTACAATGAGCAGTTCTTC. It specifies CASSLAAGEYNEQFF.

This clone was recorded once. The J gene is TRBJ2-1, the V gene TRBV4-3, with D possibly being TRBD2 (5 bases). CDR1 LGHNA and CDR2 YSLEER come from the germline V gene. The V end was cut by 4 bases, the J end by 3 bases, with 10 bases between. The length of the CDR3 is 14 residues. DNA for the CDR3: TGCGCCAGCAGCCTCCGGACTCACTACAATGAGCAGTTCTTC. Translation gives CASSLRTHYNEQFF.

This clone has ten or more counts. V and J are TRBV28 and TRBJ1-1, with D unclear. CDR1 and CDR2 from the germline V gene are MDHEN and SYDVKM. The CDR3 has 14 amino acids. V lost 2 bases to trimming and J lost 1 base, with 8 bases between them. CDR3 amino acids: CASSLRRGNTEAFF. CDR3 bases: TGTGCCAGCAGTTTAAGACGCGGGAACACTGAAGCTTTCTTT.

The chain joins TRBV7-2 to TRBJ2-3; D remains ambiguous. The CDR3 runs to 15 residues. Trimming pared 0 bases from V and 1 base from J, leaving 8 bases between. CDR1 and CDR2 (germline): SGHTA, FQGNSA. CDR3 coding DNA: TGTGCCAGCAGCTTAGCGGGGTGGGGCACAGATACGCAGTATTTT. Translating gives CASSLAGWGTDTQYF.

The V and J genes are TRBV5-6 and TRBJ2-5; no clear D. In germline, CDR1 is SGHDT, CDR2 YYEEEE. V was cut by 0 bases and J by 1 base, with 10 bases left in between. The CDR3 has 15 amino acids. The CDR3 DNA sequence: TGTGCCAGCAGCTTGGGGAGTTCACGCCAAGAGACCCAGTACTTC. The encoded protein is CASSLGSSRQETQYF.

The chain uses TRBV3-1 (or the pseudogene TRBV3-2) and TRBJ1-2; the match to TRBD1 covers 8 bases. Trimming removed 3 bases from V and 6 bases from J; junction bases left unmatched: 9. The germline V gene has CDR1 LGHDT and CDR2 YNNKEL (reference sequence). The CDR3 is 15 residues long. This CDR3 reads CASSHQDRVKDGYTF. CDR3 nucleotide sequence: TGTGCCAGCAGCCACCAGGACAGGGTGAAAGATGGCTACACCTTC.

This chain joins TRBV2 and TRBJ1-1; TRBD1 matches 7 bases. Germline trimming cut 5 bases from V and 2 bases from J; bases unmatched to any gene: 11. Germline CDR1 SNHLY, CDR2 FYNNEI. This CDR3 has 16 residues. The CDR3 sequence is CASSPGRGLGNTEAFF. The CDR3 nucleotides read TGTGCCAGCAGTCCGGGAAGGGGGCTGGGAAACACTGAAGCTTTCTTT.

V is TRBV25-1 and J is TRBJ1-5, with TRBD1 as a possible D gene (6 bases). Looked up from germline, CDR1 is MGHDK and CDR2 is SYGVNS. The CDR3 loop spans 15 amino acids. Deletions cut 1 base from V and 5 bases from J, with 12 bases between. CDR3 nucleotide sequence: TGTGCCAGCAGTGAATCGGGGGGGGCCCATCAGCCCCAGCATTTT. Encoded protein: CASSESGGAHQPQHF.

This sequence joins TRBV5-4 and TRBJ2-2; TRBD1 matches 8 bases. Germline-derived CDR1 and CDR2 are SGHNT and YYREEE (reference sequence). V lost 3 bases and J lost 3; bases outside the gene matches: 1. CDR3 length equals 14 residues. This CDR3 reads CASSSTGDTGELFF. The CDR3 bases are TGTGCCAGCAGCTCGACAGGGGACACCGGGGAGCTGTTTTTT.

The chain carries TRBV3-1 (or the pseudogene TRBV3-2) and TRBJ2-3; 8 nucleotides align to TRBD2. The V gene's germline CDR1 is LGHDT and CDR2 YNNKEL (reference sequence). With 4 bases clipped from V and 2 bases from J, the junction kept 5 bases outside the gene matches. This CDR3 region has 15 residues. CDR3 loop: CASSLSGRVTDTQYF. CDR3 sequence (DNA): TGTGCCAGCAGCCTCAGCGGGAGAGTCACAGATACGCAGTATTTT.

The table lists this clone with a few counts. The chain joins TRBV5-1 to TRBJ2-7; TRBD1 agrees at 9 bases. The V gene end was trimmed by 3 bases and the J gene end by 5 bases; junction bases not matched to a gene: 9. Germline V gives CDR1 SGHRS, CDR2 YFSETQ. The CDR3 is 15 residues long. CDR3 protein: CASSSAGTGSDEQYF. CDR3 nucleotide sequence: TGCGCCAGCAGCTCGGCCGGGACAGGGTCCGACGAGCAGTACTTC.